The 22 T cell receptor beta chains reported below all come from one sample, sequenced in a study of T cells after posttransplantation cyclophosphamide. Profiling relied on immunoSEQ multiplex PCR, and the TCRdb table lists in-frame clones only, not all of them. The table shows about 43,000 clones, with roughly 88% occurring only once. Cyclophosphamide on days +3 and +4 followed busulfan-fludarabine conditioning and a marrow graft. The sample consisted of PBMCs, taken 55 to 70 days after allogeneic stem cell transplant with posttransplant cyclophosphamide. Receptors originate from a male patient aged 55-69 years who received an allogeneic stem cell transplant from a related donor and was CMV-positive. The T cells may partly be graft donor cells.

The gene calls are TRBV5-8 and TRBJ2-5; TRBD2 is a possible D gene (5 bases). From germline, CDR1 is SGHTS and CDR2 YDEGEE. This CDR3 is built from 16 residues. V dropped 4 bases and J dropped 1 base, with 17 bases sitting between them. The CDR3 sequence is CASSPEEMPLQETQYF. CDR3 in DNA: TGTGCCAGCAGCCCGGAGGAGATGCCCCTCCAAGAGACCCAGTACTTC.

The rearrangement links TRBV30 to TRBJ1-1; possibly TRBD1 for D (5 bases). V dropped 5 bases and J dropped 3 bases, with 16 bases sitting between them. The CDR3 runs to 14 residues. Germline V gene data show CDR1 as GTSNPN and CDR2 as SVGIG (reference sequence). DNA for the CDR3: TGTGCCTGGTGCCGGGGGAACACGGACACTGAAGCTTTCTTT. Residues: CAWCRGNTDTEAFF.

The chain combines TRBV7-7 with TRBJ1-4; TRBD1 agrees at 7 bases. There are 13 residues in the CDR3. CDR1 SSHAT and CDR2 FNYEAQ come from the germline V gene (reference sequence). Trimming cost V 8 bases and J 8 bases; bases outside gene matches: 8. The DNA for the CDR3 is TGTGCCAGCTCGACAGGGATAGGGGAAAAACTGTTTTTT. Protein: CASSTGIGEKLFF.

The V call is TRBV6-1, the J call TRBJ1-2; 7 nucleotides match TRBD1. Looked up from germline, CDR1 is MNHNS and CDR2 is SASEGT. This CDR3 spans 14 amino acids. The V and J ends lost 0 bases and 8 bases, in that order; junction bases with no gene match: 6. CDR3 DNA sequence: TGTGCCAGCAGTGAAGCAGAGGGGGCACGGGGCTACACCTTC. It specifies CASSEAEGARGYTF.

The chain joins TRBV2 to TRBJ1-5, with 8 nucleotides matching TRBD1. CDR3 size: 16 residues. CDR1 and CDR2 from the germline V gene are SNHLY and FYNNEI. Trimming removed 4 bases from V and 2 bases from J; junction bases left unmatched: 7. The CDR3 reads CASSARGQGGNQPQHF. The CDR3 DNA is TGTGCCAGCAGTGCCCGCGGACAGGGTGGCAATCAGCCCCAGCATTTT.

The V gene is TRBV6-5, the J gene TRBJ1-1; no clear D. CDR1 and CDR2 (germline): MNHEY, SVGAGI. The germline V and J ends were trimmed by 0 bases and 5 bases, with 10 bases remaining between them. The length of the CDR3 is 14 residues. The CDR3 region is CASSYSRAGTEAFF. In DNA form, the CDR3 reads TGTGCCAGCAGTTACTCGCGTGCAGGTACTGAAGCTTTCTTT.

V and J are TRBV30 and TRBJ1-2, with D possibly being TRBD1 (6 bases). V lost 8 bases, J lost 6 bases, and 13 bases lay in between. Germline-derived CDR1 and CDR2 are GTSNPN and SVGIG (reference sequence). CDR3 length: 11 residues. The CDR3 DNA reads as TGTGCCGGAGGCAGGGGAGATGGCTACACCTTC. Translating gives CAGGRGDGYTF.

This clone was counted a few times. The chain links TRBV5-6 to TRBJ2-7, with D perhaps TRBD1 (5 bases). The germline V gene has CDR1 SGHDT and CDR2 YYEEEE. Trimming removed 5 bases at V and 3 bases at J, with 12 bases between. This CDR3 comprises 13 residues. The chain's CDR3 is CASSLTEGYEQYF. DNA for the CDR3: TGTGCCAGCAGTTTGACAGAAGGCTACGAGCAGTACTTC. Using reference TRBV5-6 and TRBJ2-7 for the parts outside the CDR3, the full variable domain is DAGVTQSPTHLIKTRGQQVTLRCSPKSGHDTVSWYQQALGQGPQFIFQYYEEEERQRGNFPDRFSGHQFPNYSSELNVNALLLGDSALYLCASSLTEGYEQYFGPGTRLTVT.

The chain joins TRBV5-1 to TRBJ2-7; 11 positions match TRBD1. Per germline, CDR1 SGHRS and CDR2 YFSETQ. V lost 0 bases to trimming and J lost 9 bases; unmatched junction nucleotides: 11. This CDR3 comprises 16 residues. The CDR3 nucleotides read TGCGCCAGCAGCTTGGAGTCCGGGACAGGGGGTTCTGTGCAGTACTTC. It specifies CASSLESGTGGSVQYF. Using reference TRBV5-1 and TRBJ2-7 for the parts outside the CDR3, the full variable domain is KAGVTQTPRYLIKTRGQQVTLSCSPISGHRSVSWYQQTPGQGLQFLFEYFSETQRNKGNFPGRFSGRQFSNSRSEMNVSTLELGDSALYLCASSLESGTGGSVQYFGPGTRLTVT.

The chain links TRBV19 to TRBJ1-1; TRBD1 might be the D (5 bases). The CDR3 is made up of 16 amino acids. Trimming shortened V by 6 bases and J by 0 bases, and 17 bases separated the two germline ends. The germline gives CDR1 LNHDA, CDR2 SQIVND (reference sequence). The DNA of the CDR3 is TGTGCCAGTAGCCGGGGGAGGGACCTTTTGAACACTGAAGCTTTCTTT. It encodes CASSRGRDLLNTEAFF.

Regarding this clone: A junction end diverges from the germline sequence, so it may reflect a read error. The chain recombines TRBV5-1 with TRBJ1-2, with 9 positions matching TRBD1. Germline CDR1 and CDR2: SGHRS and YFSETQ. The CDR3 runs to 16 residues. Here the CDR3 reads CASSSGLSRDREGLAF. CDR3 coding DNA: TGCGCCAGCAGCTCGGGCCTTAGCCGGGACAGGGAGGGATTGGCCTTC.

This clone was seen a single time. The chain carries TRBV6-1 and TRBJ2-7; tentatively, D is TRBD1 (6 bases). V was shortened by 4 bases and J by 6 bases, with 10 bases between the two germline ends. The CDR3 has 12 residues. Germline V gene data show CDR1 as MNHNS and CDR2 as SASEGT. CDR3 DNA: TGTGCCAGCAGTGCACAGGGTGGCGAGCAGTACGTC. The encoded protein is CASSAQGGEQYV.

J is TRBJ1-2 and V is TRBV11-2; no firm D call. CDR3 length equals 12 residues. The germline CDR1 and CDR2 sequences are SGHAT and FQNNGV. V gave up 4 bases and J gave up 12 bases, with 15 bases separating them. The CDR3 protein is CASSYESNSNTF. CDR3 in DNA: TGTGCCAGCAGCTATGAGTCAAACAGCAACACCTTC.

This chain joins TRBV19 and TRBJ1-2; D possibly corresponds to TRBD1 (5 bases). V was shortened by 4 bases and J by 4 bases, with 13 bases between the two germline ends. The germline V gene encodes CDR1 LNHDA and CDR2 SQIVND (reference sequence). The CDR3 totals 14 residues. The CDR3 DNA sequence: TGTGCCAGTAGTACAGGGCTGATAGGCTATGGCTACACCTTC. Amino acids: CASSTGLIGYGYTF.

The chain couples TRBV9 to TRBJ2-7, with D possibly TRBD2 on 7 matching bases. The ends were cut back, 8 bases at V and 2 bases at J, with 20 bases in the middle. The germline V gene has CDR1 SGDLS and CDR2 YYNGEE. The CDR3 has 15 residues. The CDR3 region is CASDRGGGGPYEQYF. Written as DNA, the CDR3 is TGTGCCAGTGACCGGGGAGGGGGGGGCCCCTACGAGCAGTACTTC.

In this sample, this clone turned up a few times. The chain links TRBV19 to TRBJ1-4, with 7 bases that match TRBD1. Germline-derived CDR1 and CDR2 are LNHDA and SQIVND (reference sequence). This CDR3 has 13 amino acids. The junction had 1 base not matched to a gene; V was cut back by 7 bases and J by 2 bases. As DNA, the CDR3 is TGTGCCAGTACCAGGGGGACTAATGAAAAACTGTTTTTT. This sequence encodes CASTRGTNEKLFF. Combining the CDR3 with reference TRBV19 and TRBJ1-4 gives the whole variable domain DGGITQSPKYLFRKEGQNVTLSCEQNLNHDAMYWYRQDPGQGLRLIYYSQIVNDFQKGDIAEGYSVSREKKESFPLTVTSAQKNPTAFYLCASTRGTNEKLFFGSGTQLSVL.

V is TRBV5-1 and J is TRBJ1-1; 8 nucleotides agree with TRBD1. The CDR3 length is 14 residues. Germline lookup yields CDR1 SGHRS and CDR2 YFSETQ. The junction had 7 bases not matched to a gene; V was cut back by 4 bases and J by 5 bases. The CDR3, as DNA: TGCGCCAGCAGCCTACAGGGGGTGAGGACTGAAGCTTTCTTT. Protein sequence: CASSLQGVRTEAFF. The full variable domain, rest sourced from reference TRBV5-1 and TRBJ1-1, is KAGVTQTPRYLIKTRGQQVTLSCSPISGHRSVSWYQQTPGQGLQFLFEYFSETQRNKGNFPGRFSGRQFSNSRSEMNVSTLELGDSALYLCASSLQGVRTEAFFGQGTRLTVV.

The chain is built from TRBV27 and TRBJ2-3; D gene uncertain. The CDR3 spans 14 residues. V dropped 6 bases and J dropped 0 bases, with 10 bases sitting between them. Germline CDR1 MNHEY, CDR2 SMNVEV (reference sequence). The CDR3 region is CASRRARSTDTQYF. In DNA form, the CDR3 reads TGTGCCAGCAGAAGAGCGAGAAGCACAGATACGCAGTATTTT.

The rearrangement links TRBV18 to TRBJ2-2, with a weak D call TRBD1 (5 bases). The V end lost 4 bases, the J end lost 4 bases, and 10 bases lay between the germline ends. The CDR3 is 14 amino acids. The germline V gene has CDR1 KGHSH and CDR2 LQKENI. The chain's CDR3 is CASSRDRLTGELFF. The CDR3 DNA reads TGTGCCAGCTCACGAGACAGACTCACCGGGGAGCTGTTTTTT. Combining the CDR3 with reference TRBV18 and TRBJ2-2 gives the whole variable domain NAGVMQNPRHLVRRRGQEARLRCSPMKGHSHVYWYRQLPEEGLKFMVYLQKENIIDESGMPKERFSAEFPKEGPSILRIQQVVRGDSAAYFCASSRDRLTGELFFGEGSRLTVL.

V is TRBV6-4 and J is TRBJ2-7; 8 nucleotides agree with TRBD1. Germline V lookup: CDR1 MRHNA, CDR2 SNTAGT. With 5 bases clipped from V and 3 bases from J, the junction kept 3 bases outside the gene matches. The length of the CDR3 is 13 residues. The CDR3, as DNA: TGTGCCAGCAGTTACAGGGGGAACTACGAGCAGTACTTC. It is translated as CASSYRGNYEQYF.

In DNA, the CDR3 is TGTGCCAGCTCACCAGGCCCGGACAGGACCGATGGCTACACCTTC. Its translation is CASSPGPDRTDGYTF. The chain links TRBV18 to TRBJ1-2, with 7 bases that match TRBD1. Trimming took 2 bases from V and 6 from J; bases not matched to a gene: 9. This CDR3 comprises 15 residues. The germline CDR1 and CDR2 sequences are KGHSH and LQKENI.

This clone was seen a single time. In DNA, the CDR3 is TGTGCCAGCAGCTGGGGCCGGGTTGAAGCTTTCTTT. It translates to CASSWGRVEAFF. The chain employs TRBV7-9 and TRBJ1-1; possible D gene TRBD1, 5 bases. This CDR3 spans 12 amino acids. The V gene's germline CDR1 is SEHNR and CDR2 FQNEAQ (reference sequence). The germline V and J ends were trimmed by 4 bases and 7 bases, with 10 bases remaining between them.